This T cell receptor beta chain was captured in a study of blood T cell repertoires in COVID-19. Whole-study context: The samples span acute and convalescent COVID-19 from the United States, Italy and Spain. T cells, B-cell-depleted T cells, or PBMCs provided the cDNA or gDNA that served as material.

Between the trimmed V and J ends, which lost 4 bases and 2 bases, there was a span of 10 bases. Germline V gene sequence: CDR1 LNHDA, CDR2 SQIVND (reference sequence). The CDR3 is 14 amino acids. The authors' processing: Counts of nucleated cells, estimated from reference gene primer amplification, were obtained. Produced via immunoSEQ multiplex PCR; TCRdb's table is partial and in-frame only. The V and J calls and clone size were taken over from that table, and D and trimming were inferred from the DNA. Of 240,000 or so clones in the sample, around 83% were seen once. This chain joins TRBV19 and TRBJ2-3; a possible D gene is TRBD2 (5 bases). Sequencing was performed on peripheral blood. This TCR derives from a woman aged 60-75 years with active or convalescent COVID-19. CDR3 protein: CASSKVRDTDTQYF. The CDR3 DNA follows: TGTGCCAGTAGTAAGGTTCGGGACACAGATACGCAGTATTTT.